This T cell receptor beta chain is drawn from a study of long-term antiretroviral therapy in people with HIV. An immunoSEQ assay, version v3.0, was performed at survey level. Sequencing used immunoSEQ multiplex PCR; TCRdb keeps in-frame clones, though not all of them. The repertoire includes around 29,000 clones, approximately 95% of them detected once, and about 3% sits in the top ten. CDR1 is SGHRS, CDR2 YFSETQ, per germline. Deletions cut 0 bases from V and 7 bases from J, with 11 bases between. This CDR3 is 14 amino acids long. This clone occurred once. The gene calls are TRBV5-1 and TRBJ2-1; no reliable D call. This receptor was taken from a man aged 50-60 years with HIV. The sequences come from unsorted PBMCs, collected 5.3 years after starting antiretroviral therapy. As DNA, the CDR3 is TGCGCCAGCAGCTTGGCCGTGGCCCGTAATGAGCAGTTCTTC. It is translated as CASSLAVARNEQFF.